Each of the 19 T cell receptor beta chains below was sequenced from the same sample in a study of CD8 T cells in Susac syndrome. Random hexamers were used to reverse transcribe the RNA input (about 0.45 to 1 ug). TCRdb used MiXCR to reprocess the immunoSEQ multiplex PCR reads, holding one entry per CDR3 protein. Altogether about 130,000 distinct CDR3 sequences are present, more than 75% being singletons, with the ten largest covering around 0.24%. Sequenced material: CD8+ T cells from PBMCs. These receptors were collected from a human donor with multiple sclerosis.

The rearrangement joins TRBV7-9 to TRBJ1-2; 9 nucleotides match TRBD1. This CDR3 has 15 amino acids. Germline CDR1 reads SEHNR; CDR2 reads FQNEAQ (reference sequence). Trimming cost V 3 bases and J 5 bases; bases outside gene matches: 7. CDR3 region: CASSFLDRGLYGYTF. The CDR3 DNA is TGTGCCAGCAGCTTCTTGGACAGGGGTCTTTATGGCTACACCTTC.

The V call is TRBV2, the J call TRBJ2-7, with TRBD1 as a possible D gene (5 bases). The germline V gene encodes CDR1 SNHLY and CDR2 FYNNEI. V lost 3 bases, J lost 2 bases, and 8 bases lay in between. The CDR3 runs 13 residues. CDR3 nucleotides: TGTGCCAGCAGTGAGGGGCGTGCCTACGAGCAGTACTTC. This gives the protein CASSEGRAYEQYF.

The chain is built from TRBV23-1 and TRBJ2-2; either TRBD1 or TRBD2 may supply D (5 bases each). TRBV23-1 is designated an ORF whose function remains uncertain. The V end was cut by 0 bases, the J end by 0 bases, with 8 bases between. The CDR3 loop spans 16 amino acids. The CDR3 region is CASSQSGTTNTGELFF. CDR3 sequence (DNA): TGCGCCAGCAGTCAATCAGGGACGACGAACACCGGGGAGCTGTTTTTT.

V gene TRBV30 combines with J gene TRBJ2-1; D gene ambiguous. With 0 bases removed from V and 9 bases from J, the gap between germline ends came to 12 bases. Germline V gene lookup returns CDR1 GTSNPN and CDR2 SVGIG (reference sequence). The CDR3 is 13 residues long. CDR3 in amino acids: CAWSVPGVAEQFF. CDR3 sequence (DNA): TGTGCCTGGAGTGTACCAGGAGTGGCTGAGCAGTTCTTC.

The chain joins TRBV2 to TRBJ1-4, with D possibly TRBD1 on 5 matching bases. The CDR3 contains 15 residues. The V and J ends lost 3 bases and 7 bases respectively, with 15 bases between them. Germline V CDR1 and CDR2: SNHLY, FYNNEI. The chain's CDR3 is CASSDNAQGSEKLFF. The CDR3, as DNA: TGTGCCAGCAGTGATAACGCGCAGGGCTCTGAAAAACTGTTTTTT.

The CDR3, as DNA: TGTGCCAGCAGCCCTTCCGCGACCTACGAGCAGTACTTC. Its protein product is CASSPSATYEQYF. This chain links TRBV9 with TRBJ2-7; D call uncertain. Looked up from germline, CDR1 is SGDLS and CDR2 is YYNGEE. The CDR3 consists of 13 residues. Trimming removed 4 bases from V and 2 bases from J, with 10 bases in between.

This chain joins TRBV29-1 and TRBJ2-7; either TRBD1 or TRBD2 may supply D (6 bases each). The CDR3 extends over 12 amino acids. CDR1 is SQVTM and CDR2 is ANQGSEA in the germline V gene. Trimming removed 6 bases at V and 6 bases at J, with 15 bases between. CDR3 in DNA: TGCAGCGTCCGTAGGGGGGAAGGCGAGCAGTACTTC. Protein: CSVRRGEGEQYF.

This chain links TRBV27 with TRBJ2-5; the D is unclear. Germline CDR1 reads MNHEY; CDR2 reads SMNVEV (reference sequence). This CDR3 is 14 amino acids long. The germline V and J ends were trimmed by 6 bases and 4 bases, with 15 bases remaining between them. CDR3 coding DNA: TGTGCCAGCAGACCTATCGTGGCCCTAGAGACCCAGTACTTC. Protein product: CASRPIVALETQYF.

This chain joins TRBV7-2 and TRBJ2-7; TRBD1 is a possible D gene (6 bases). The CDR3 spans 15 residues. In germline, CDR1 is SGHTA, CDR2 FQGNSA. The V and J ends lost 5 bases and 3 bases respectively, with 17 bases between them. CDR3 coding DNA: TGTGCCAGCAGCCTCAACCGGGACACTCACTACGAGCAGTACTTC. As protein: CASSLNRDTHYEQYF. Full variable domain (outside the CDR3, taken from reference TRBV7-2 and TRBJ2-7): GAGVSQSPSNKVTEKGKDVELRCDPISGHTALYWYRQSLGQGLEFLIYFQGNSAPDKSGLPSDRFSAERTGGSVSTLTIQRTQQEDSAVYLCASSLNRDTHYEQYFGPGTRLTVT.

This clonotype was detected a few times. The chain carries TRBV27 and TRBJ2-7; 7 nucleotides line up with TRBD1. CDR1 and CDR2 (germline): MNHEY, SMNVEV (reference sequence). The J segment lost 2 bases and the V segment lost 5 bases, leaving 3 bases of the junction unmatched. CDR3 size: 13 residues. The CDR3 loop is CASSQGVTYEQYF. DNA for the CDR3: TGTGCCAGCAGTCAGGGGGTTACCTACGAGCAGTACTTC.

CDR3 amino acids: CASSIWGSEQYF. CDR3 nucleotide sequence: TGTGCCAGCAGTATATGGGGGAGTGAGCAGTACTTC. The V call is TRBV3-1, the J call TRBJ2-7, with D perhaps assigned TRBD1 or TRBD2 (5 bases each). This CDR3 contains 12 residues. Germline loops: CDR1 LGHDT, CDR2 YNNKEL (reference sequence). V was pared by 6 bases and J by 7 bases, with 13 bases between.

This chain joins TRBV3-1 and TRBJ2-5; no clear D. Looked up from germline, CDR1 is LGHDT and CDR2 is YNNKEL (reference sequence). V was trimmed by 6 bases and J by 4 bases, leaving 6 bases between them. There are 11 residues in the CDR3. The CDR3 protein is CASRSGETQYF. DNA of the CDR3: TGTGCCAGCAGGTCTGGAGAGACCCAGTACTTC.

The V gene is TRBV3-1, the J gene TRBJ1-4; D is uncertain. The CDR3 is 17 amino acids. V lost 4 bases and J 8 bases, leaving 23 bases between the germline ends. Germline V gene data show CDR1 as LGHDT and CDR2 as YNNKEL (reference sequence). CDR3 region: CASSREASDPTSEKLFF. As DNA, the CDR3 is TGTGCCAGCAGCCGGGAAGCCTCCGACCCCACCAGCGAAAAACTGTTTTTT.

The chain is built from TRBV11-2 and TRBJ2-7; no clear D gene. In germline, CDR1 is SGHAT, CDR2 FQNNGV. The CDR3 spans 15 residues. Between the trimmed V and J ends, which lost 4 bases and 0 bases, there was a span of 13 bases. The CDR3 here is CASSSLTGSSYEQYF. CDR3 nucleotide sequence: TGTGCCAGCAGCTCCCTGACTGGTAGCTCCTACGAGCAGTACTTC. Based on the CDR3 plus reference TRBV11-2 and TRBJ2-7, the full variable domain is EAGVAQSPRYKIIEKRQSVAFWCNPISGHATLYWYQQILGQGPKLLIQFQNNGVVDDSQLPKDRFSAERLKGVDSTLKIQPAKLEDSAVYLCASSSLTGSSYEQYFGPGTRLTVT.

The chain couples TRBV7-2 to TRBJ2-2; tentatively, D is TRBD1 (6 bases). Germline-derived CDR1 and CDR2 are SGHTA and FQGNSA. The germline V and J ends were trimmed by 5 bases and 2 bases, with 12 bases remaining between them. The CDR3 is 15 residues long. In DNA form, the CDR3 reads TGTGCCAGCAGCGAGGACAGACCTAACACCGGGGAGCTGTTTTTT. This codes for CASSEDRPNTGELFF.

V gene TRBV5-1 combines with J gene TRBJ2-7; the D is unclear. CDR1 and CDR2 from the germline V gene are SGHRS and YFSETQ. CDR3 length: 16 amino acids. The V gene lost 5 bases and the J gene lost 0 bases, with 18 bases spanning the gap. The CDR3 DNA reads TGCGCCAGCAGTTTTACAAAGGCCGAAAGCTCCTACGAGCAGTACTTC. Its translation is CASSFTKAESSYEQYF.

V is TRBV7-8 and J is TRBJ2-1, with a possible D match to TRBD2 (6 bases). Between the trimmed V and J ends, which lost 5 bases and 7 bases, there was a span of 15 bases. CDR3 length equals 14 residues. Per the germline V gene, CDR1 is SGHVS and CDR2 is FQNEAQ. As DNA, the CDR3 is TGTGCCAGCAGCCAGCTCCCTGGGGGGAATGAGCAGTTCTTC. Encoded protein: CASSQLPGGNEQFF.

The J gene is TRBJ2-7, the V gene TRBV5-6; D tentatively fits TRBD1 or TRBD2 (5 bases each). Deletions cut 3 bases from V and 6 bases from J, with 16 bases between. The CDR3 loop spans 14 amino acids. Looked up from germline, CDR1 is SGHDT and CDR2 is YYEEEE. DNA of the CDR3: TGTGCCAGCAGCTGGGGGACCGGAGGCTCCGAGCAGTACTTC. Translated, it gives CASSWGTGGSEQYF.

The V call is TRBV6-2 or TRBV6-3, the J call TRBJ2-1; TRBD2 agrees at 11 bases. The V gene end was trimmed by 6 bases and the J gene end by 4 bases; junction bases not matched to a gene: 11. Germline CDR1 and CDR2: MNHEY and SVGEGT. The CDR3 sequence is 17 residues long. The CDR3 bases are TGTGCCAGCAGCATACTAGCGGGAGTGAAGATTTACAATGAGCAGTTCTTC. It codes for CASSILAGVKIYNEQFF.